Given below is one T cell receptor beta chain in context. The table lists this clonotype with a few counts. What this receptor recognizes is not known. The input lacks base qualities; no much larger clone sits a single base away. The sample is drawn from a study of blood T cells in healthy people across ages (dated by TCRdb to between 2015 and 2017). Notes on the research overall: In model experiments, template switching captured roughly one uniquely barcoded TCR beta cDNA molecule for every two T cells. To track age-related changes in TCR beta repertoire diversity, the study relied on deep sequencing normalized with unique cDNA molecular identifiers. The donors were split into four age groups: young (average around 15 years), middle-aged (39), aged (about 56) and long-lived (more than 80). For two donors (one aged 18 to 30 and one aged 80 or older), the study analyzed two additional independent replicas of 1 million unique cDNA reads from the same blood draw.

The library was prepared using 5' RACE. Sequenced on an Illumina HiSeq 2500. A second PCR of about 7 to 12 cycles was performed with a sample-barcoded 5' primer and a J-beta primer mix. A template-switch 5' adaptor carrying 12 random nucleotides introduced a unique molecular identifier onto each TCR beta cDNA molecule. Each sample yielded at least 3 million CDR3-containing paired-end reads. The Mint cDNA synthesis kit, primed by a TRBC-specific oligonucleotide, was used to synthesize first-strand cDNA from all RNA. All cDNA was treated with uracil-DNA glycosylase and then went through a first 18-cycle PCR with the universal primers M1SS and BC2_uni_R. Per the authors' processing: For normalization, 1 million high-quality reads, each with a distinct molecular identifier, were randomly selected from each sample. Reads sharing molecular identifiers were discarded rather than binned into consensus sequences. CDR3 identification, clonotype clustering and error correction used MiTCR with a Q25 quality threshold and the strictest error-elimination algorithm. A nonparametric unseen species model with Euler transformation was used to estimate a lower bound on total TCR beta diversity. TCRdb reprocessed the public reads (quality trimming at Q25 with fastp, clone calling with MiXCR) and kept in-frame beta chains. For every CDR3 protein sequence, its rows merge into one entry that carries the most common genes and DNA. None of the V and J calls come from the authors' own analysis; TCRdb made them. This sample comprises fewer than 650,000 distinct CDR3 sequences, about 26% of them detected only once. The ten most abundant clones make up over 3.5% of the sample.

Overall study results and their limits: Estimates of total diversity based on one million sequenced T cells were regarded as lower bounds and as underestimates. The percentage of naive T cells measured by flow cytometry correlated strongly with observed TCR beta diversity. The CMV infection status of donors was not known, potentially confounding age-related changes in expanded clonotypes. Since profiling was done on bulk unsorted PBMCs, naive and antigen-experienced compartments could not be conclusively compared. As age increased, observed TCR beta diversity per million T cells dropped in a roughly linear way, and a significant reduction was already evident by age 40. Compared with the aged group, the long-lived group had more naive CD4+ T cells, fewer expanded clones and increased TCR diversity, suggesting age selection.

The donors were a few dozen Caucasian individuals from Russia, aged roughly 6 to 100 years, who were systemically healthy. Approximately 10 milliliters of peripheral blood were collected from each donor into EDTA-treated Vacutainer tubes. Ficoll-Paque density-gradient centrifugation was used to isolate PBMCs, with at least 7 million obtained per sample. Total RNA, at least 6 micrograms per sample, was extracted from PBMCs with Trizol reagent. For every donor, an aliquot of PBMCs went through flow cytometry to measure the percentages of naive CD45RAhigh/CD27high T cells. V gives up 3 bases and J gives up 2 bases, and the segment between their germline ends measures 10 bases. The CDR3 contains 13 residues, cysteine and phenylalanine counted. The CDR3 DNA has 39 bases and is translated from base 1. CDR1 and CDR2, per the germline V gene (reference sequence), are DFQATT and SNEGSKA. These records were also assigned to another study, of T cells of mothers and their children. Per the second study: Nine systemically healthy Caucasian individuals, comprising three mothers and their six children, were included as donors. cDNA synthesis used all of the extracted RNA, with roughly 1.6 ug of RNA in each 15 ul reaction. In the second PCR, sample barcodes and 2-4 random nucleotides were introduced via the M1S primer. Over 8.5 million TCR beta CDR3 reads were obtained for each mother, and some 3 million reads were obtained for each child. Thymic selection similarly shapes TCR recombination output in related and unrelated pairs, with minor effect from inherited differences. Related mother-child pairs always showed normalized repertoire overlap that was slightly higher than in unrelated mother-child pairs, though the difference was never significant. No persistent microchimeric T cell clones were detected, at a sensitivity of approximately 100 clones per million clonotypes. Deep NGS was used in the study to compare the TCR beta repertoires of mothers and children and to look for features that separate related mother-child pairs from unrelated individuals. Mothers averaged roughly 36 +/- 4 years of age and children averaged about 12 +/- 4 years. After adapters were ligated using NEBNext reagents, the libraries underwent 100+100 nt paired-end sequencing on an Illumina HiSeq 2000. Mother and child libraries were prepared a month apart and sequenced in separate runs to prevent cross-contamination. Between roughly 500,000 and 2,300,000 distinct TCR beta clonotypes were identified per donor. Naive TCR beta clonotypes were estimated from low-frequency clonotypes matched to each donor's FACS-determined naive share, without sorting.

This sequence was found in a boy younger than 10 in good health. Sequencing was carried out using blood. This chain joins TRBV20-1 to TRBJ2-5, and the D gene may be TRBD1, 6 bases matching. The DNA sequence is TGCAGTGCTAGCCTGGACAGACAAGAGACCCAGTACTTC. It specifies CSASLDRQETQYF.